A selection of T cell receptor beta chains follows, all from one sample in a study of T-cell memory formation after mild COVID-19. One entry per CDR3 protein results from TCRdb running MiXCR on the 5' RACE reads. The sample lists 450,000 or so distinct CDR3 sequences; nearly 25% were seen once. The specimen sequenced was PBMCs or a T cell subset sorted from them (not recorded which). Receptors originate from an adult woman who had mild COVID-19 (a few samples of this study predate the infection). Cell type and time point are not known. Each CDR3 is given with its conserved first and last residue. Each record gives: CDR3 protein, V gene, J gene.

CDR3 protein: CASSFGPGVNQPQHF
V gene: TRBV7-2
J gene: TRBJ1-5

CDR3 protein: CASSLGDQGAWTYEQYF
V gene: TRBV5-1
J gene: TRBJ2-7

CDR3 protein: CASRTGTGITGELFF
V gene: TRBV7-8
J gene: TRBJ2-2

CDR3 protein: CASSLAGTSHEQYF
V gene: TRBV7-6
J gene: TRBJ2-7

CDR3 protein: CSVEKGNTEAFF
V gene: TRBV29-1
J gene: TRBJ1-1

CDR3 protein: CAWSAESYNEQFF
V gene: TRBV30
J gene: TRBJ2-1

CDR3 protein: CASSFVAGVYRGNEQFF
V gene: TRBV11-1
J gene: TRBJ2-1

CDR3 protein: CASSPRDRSNEQFF
V gene: TRBV4-1
J gene: TRBJ2-1

CDR3 protein: CASSLGVWDTGWTGELFF
V gene: TRBV7-8
J gene: TRBJ2-2

CDR3 protein: CASTRTSGYTDTQYF
V gene: TRBV7-2
J gene: TRBJ2-3

CDR3 protein: CASSLVAGSKETQYF
V gene: TRBV7-9
J gene: TRBJ2-5

CDR3 protein: CASSPPGPRNTEAFF
V gene: TRBV18
J gene: TRBJ1-1

CDR3 protein: CASSRQGLRTDTQYF
V gene: TRBV2
J gene: TRBJ2-3

CDR3 protein: CASSPHPRQGGTGELFF
V gene: TRBV27
J gene: TRBJ2-2

CDR3 protein: CASSEGGGPDTQYF
V gene: TRBV9
J gene: TRBJ2-3

CDR3 protein: CASSWGKTSGGAETQYF
V gene: TRBV7-2
J gene: TRBJ2-5

CDR3 protein: CSADRVDGYTF
V gene: TRBV29-1
J gene: TRBJ1-2

CDR3 protein: CASSLASGAPFF
V gene: TRBV7-8
J gene: TRBJ1-4

CDR3 protein: CSVPLRAGTDTQYF
V gene: TRBV29-1
J gene: TRBJ2-3

CDR3 protein: CATSDLRGGTDTQYF
V gene: TRBV24-1
J gene: TRBJ2-3

CDR3 protein: CASSLGNGNYEQYF
V gene: TRBV11-3
J gene: TRBJ2-7

CDR3 protein: CASSFGGRQPQHF
V gene: TRBV12-3/TRBV12-4
J gene: TRBJ1-5

CDR3 protein: CASVPTGGFEKLFF
V gene: TRBV5-1
J gene: TRBJ1-4

CDR3 protein: CASSQDRQGHEQYF
V gene: TRBV3-1
J gene: TRBJ2-7

CDR3 protein: CASTLTGSSGNTIYF
V gene: TRBV5-1
J gene: TRBJ1-3

CDR3 protein: CATKSGTAHGYTF
V gene: TRBV24-1
J gene: TRBJ1-2

CDR3 protein: CASADGRRYNEQFF
V gene: TRBV7-8
J gene: TRBJ2-1

CDR3 protein: CASSPRTGSGANVLTF
V gene: TRBV18
J gene: TRBJ2-6

CDR3 protein: CACTIAASYNEQFF
V gene: TRBV12-3/TRBV12-4
J gene: TRBJ2-1

CDR3 protein: CASSPGLAHEQFF
V gene: TRBV7-7
J gene: TRBJ2-1

CDR3 protein: CATSDRARDEQFF
V gene: TRBV24-1
J gene: TRBJ2-1

CDR3 protein: CASSGMTGELFF
V gene: TRBV5-1
J gene: TRBJ2-2

CDR3 protein: CASAWGTGELFF
V gene: TRBV28
J gene: TRBJ2-2

CDR3 protein: CATSDWGGGPNVLTF
V gene: TRBV24-1
J gene: TRBJ2-6

CDR3 protein: CASTPGTSEVNEQFF
V gene: TRBV12-3/TRBV12-4
J gene: TRBJ2-1

CDR3 protein: CASSYGGTGSLGTQYF
V gene: TRBV6-5
J gene: TRBJ2-5